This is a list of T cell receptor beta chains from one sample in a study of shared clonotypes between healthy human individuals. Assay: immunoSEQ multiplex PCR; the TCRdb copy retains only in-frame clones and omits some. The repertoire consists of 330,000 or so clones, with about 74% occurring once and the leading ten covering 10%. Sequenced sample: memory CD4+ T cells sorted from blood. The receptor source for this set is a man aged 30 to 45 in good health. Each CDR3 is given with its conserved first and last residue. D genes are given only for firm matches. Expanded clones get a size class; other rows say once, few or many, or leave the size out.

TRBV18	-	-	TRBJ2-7	TGTGCCAGCTCACCACCAACCAGGGACGAGCAGTACTTC	CASSPPTRDEQYF
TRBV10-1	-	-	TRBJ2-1	TGCGCCAGCCCCGAGATTTTGAAGAGCTCCTACAATGAGCAGTTCTTC	CASPEILKSSYNEQFF
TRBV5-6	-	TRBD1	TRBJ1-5	TGTGCCAGCAGCTTGGCAGGGGGCGCGGGATATCAGCCCCAGCATTTT	CASSLAGGAGYQPQHF
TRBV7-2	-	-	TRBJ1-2	TGTGCCAGCAGCTTAGGTCCGGCTGGCTACACCTTC	CASSLGPAGYTF
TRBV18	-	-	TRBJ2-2	TGTGCCAGCTCAACAGGTCAAGGAAACACCGGGGAGCTGTTTTTT	CASSTGQGNTGELFF
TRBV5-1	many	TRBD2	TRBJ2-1	TGCGCCAGCAGCTTCGGACTAGCGGGAAGTACCTACAATGAGCAGTTCTTC	CASSFGLAGSTYNEQFF
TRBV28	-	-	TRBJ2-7	TGTGCCAGCAGTACCTACGAGCAGTACTTC	CASSTYEQYF
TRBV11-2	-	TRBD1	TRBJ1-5	TGTGCCAGCAGCTTAGCGGGGGGACAGGAAAATCAGCCCCAGCATTTT	CASSLAGGQENQPQHF
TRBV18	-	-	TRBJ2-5	TGTGCCACCGCCCCCGGGGGACAAGAGACCCAGTACTTC	CATAPGGQETQYF
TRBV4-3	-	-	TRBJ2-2	TGCGCCAGCAGCCAGTTCGCGGGAAACACCGGGGAGCTGTTTTTT	CASSQFAGNTGELFF
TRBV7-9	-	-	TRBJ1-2	TGTGCCAGCAGCGCAAGTCTCGGAAGCTCCTATGGCTACACCTTC	CASSASLGSSYGYTF
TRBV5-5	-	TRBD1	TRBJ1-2	TGTGCCAGCAGCTTGGTCCGGGACAGGGCCTACACCTTC	CASSLVRDRAYTF
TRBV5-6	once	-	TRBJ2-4	TGTGCCAGCAGCTTGGAAGACAGCTTAGCCAAAAACATTCAGTACTTC	CASSLEDSLAKNIQYF
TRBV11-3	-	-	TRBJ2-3	TGTGCCAGCAGCGGAACTAGCGATACGCAGTATTTT	CASSGTSDTQYF
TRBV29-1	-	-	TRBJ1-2	TGCAGCGCCCCGACGAGTCCCTACACCTTC	CSAPTSPYTF
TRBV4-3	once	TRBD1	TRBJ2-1	TGCGCCAGCAGCCAAGAAGGCACAGGGGACAATGAGCAGTTCTTC	CASSQEGTGDNEQFF
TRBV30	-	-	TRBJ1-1	TGTGCCTGGAGCTACTTGCGCCAAGCTTTCTTT	CAWSYLRQAFF
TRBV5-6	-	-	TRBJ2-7	TGTGCCAGCAGCTCGTTTGGCGGCGAGCAGTACTTC	CASSSFGGEQYF
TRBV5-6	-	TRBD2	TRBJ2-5	TGTGCCAGCAGCTTATTAGCGGGGCAAGAGACCCAGTACTTC	CASSLLAGQETQYF
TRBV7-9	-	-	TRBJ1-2	TGTGCCAGCAGCCCACCGGGCTCGGTGGGCTACACCTTC	CASSPPGSVGYTF
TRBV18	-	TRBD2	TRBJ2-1	TGTGCCAGCTCACTCACTAGCGGGAGCAGTGACAATGAGCAGTTCTTC	CASSLTSGSSDNEQFF
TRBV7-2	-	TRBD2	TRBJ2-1	TGTGCCAGCAGCTTATCCGGGGGAGGCCTAGCGGACAATGAGCAGTTCTTC	CASSLSGGGLADNEQFF
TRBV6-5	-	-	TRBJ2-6	TGTGCCAGCAGTTTGGACACCTCTGGGGCCAACGTCCTGACTTTC	CASSLDTSGANVLTF
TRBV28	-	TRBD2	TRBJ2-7	TGTGCCAGCACGGGACTAACCTACGAGCAGTACTTC	CASTGLTYEQYF
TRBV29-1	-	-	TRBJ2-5	TGCAGCGGCCGTAGCGGCCAAGAGACCCAGTACTTC	CSGRSGQETQYF
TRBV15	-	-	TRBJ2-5	TGTGCCACCAGCAGAGTCGAGACCCAGTACTTC	CATSRVETQYF
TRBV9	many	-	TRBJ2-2	TGTGCCAGCAGCGTAGGGCTAGCCGGGGAGCTGTTTTTT	CASSVGLAGELFF
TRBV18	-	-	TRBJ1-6	TGTGCCAGCTCACCGCTGGGGACCAATTCACCCCTCCACTTT	CASSPLGTNSPLHF
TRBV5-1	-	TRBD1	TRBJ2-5	TGCGCCAGCAGCCAGGGACAGTTCCAAGAGACCCAGTACTTC	CASSQGQFQETQYF
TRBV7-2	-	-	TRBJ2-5	TGTGCCAGCAGCTCCAGCGCGGGTGTTGAAGAGACCCAGTACTTC	CASSSSAGVEETQYF
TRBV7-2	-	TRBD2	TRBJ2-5	TGTGCCAGCAGCTCAAGCGGGGCTAGCGGACAAGAGACCCAGTACTTC	CASSSSGASGQETQYF
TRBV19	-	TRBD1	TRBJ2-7	TGTGCCAGTAGTTCGGCCGAATCAGAACCGGGACAGGGCTACGAGCAGTACTTC	CASSSAESEPGQGYEQYF
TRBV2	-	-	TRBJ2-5	TGTGCCAGCAGTGCGTACCAAGAGACCCAGTACTTC	CASSAYQETQYF
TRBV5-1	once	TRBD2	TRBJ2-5	TGCGCCAGCAGCTTGGAGGGAGGGAAAGAGACCCAGTACTTC	CASSLEGGKETQYF
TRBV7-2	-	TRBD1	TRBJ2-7	TGTGCCAGCAGCCCATTTGGGACAGGGGTGTACGAGCAGTACTTC	CASSPFGTGVYEQYF
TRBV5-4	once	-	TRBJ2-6	TGTGCCAGCAGCTTGTACGGCTCTGGGGCCAACGTCCTGACTTTC	CASSLYGSGANVLTF
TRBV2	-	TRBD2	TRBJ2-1	TGTGCCAGCATTAGCGGGAGAGATTTCGATGAGCAGTTCTTC	CASISGRDFDEQFF
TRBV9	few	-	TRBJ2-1	TGTGCCAGCAGCGCAGGGGCGACTGAGCAGTTCTTC	CASSAGATEQFF
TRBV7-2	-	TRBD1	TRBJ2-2	TGTGCCAGCAGCCCGACCTACAGGGGATATGACACCGGGGAGCTGTTTTTT	CASSPTYRGYDTGELFF
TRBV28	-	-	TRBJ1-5	TGTGCCAGCACCTCGATAGGAGGAGGCAATCAGCCCCAGCATTTT	CASTSIGGGNQPQHF
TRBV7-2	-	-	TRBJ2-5	TGTGCCAGCAGCTTATGGGGGAACGGGGAGACCCAGTACTTC	CASSLWGNGETQYF